This T cell receptor beta chain was documented in a study of T cells in Graves' hyperthyroidism and ophthalmopathy. Study-wide results and caveats: Stable hyperthyroidism was separated from ophthalmopathy by a model based on 13 V-J features.

This clonotype was picked up many times. The antigen remains undetermined. Germline CDR1 DFQATT, CDR2 SNEGSKA (reference sequence). This CDR3 contains 13 residues. V was cut by 3 bases and J by 0 bases, with 9 bases left in between. The CDR3 regions of TCR beta were amplified from RNA transcripts. The study used the HTBI primer set for a first-round RT-PCR of the TCR CDR3. Each CDR3 protein gets one entry after TCRdb re-called the multiplex PCR reads with MiXCR. The sample includes around 350,000 distinct CDR3 sequences, about 20% of them seen just once. This TCR was sampled from a woman aged 18 to 35 with Graves' hyperthyroidism. The chain combines TRBV20-1 with TRBJ2-7; weak D call: TRBD2 (6 bases). Material for sequencing was blood. This chain's CDR3 is CSASGGLSYEQYF. The CDR3 region has the DNA TGCAGTGCTAGCGGGGGACTCTCCTACGAGCAGTACTTC.